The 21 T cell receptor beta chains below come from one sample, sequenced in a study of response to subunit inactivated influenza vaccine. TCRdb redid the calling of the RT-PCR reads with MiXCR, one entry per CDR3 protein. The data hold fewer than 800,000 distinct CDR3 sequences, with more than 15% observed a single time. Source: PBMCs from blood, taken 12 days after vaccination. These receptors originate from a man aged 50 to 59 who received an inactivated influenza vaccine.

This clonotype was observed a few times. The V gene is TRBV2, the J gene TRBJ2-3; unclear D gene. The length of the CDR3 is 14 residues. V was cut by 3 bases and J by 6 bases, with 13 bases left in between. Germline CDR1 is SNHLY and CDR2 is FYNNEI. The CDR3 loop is CASSDLHSMDTQYF. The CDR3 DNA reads TGTGCCAGCAGTGATTTACATTCGATGGATACGCAGTATTTT.

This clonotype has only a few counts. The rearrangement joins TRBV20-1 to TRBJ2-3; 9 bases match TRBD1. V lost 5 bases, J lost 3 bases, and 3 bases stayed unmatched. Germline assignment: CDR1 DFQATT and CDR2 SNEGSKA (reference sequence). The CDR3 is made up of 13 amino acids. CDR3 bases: TGCAGTGCTGGGGACAGGGAGACAGATACGCAGTATTTT. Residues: CSAGDRETDTQYF.

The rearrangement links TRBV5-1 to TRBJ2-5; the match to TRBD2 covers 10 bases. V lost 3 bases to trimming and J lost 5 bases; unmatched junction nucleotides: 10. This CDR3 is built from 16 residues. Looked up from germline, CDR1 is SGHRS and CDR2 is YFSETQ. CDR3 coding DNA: TGCGCCAGCAGCTCGACTAGCGGGCTACTCGGGGAGACCCAGTACTTC. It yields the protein CASSSTSGLLGETQYF.

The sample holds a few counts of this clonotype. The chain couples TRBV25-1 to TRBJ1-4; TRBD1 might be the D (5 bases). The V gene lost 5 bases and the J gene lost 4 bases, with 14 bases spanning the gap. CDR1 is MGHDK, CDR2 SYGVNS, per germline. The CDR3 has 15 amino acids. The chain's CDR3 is CASSMVRGNNEKLFF. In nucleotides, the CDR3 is TGTGCCAGCAGTATGGTTCGGGGGAATAATGAAAAACTGTTTTTT.

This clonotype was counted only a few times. DNA of the CDR3: TGTGCCTGGAGCCGGGGGCAAGAAGATACGCAGTATTTT. This gives the protein CAWSRGQEDTQYF. The rearrangement joins TRBV30 to TRBJ2-3; D possibly matches TRBD1 or TRBD2 (6 bases each). V dropped 3 bases and J dropped 5 bases, with 12 bases sitting between them. This CDR3 has 13 residues. Germline assignment: CDR1 GTSNPN and CDR2 SVGIG (reference sequence).

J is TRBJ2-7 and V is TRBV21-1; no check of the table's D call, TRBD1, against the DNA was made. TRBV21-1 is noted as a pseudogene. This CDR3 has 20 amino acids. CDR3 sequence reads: CASSRGARVPTLGGCYEQYF. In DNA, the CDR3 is TGTGCCAGCAGCCGGGGCGCGAGGGTCCCCACCCTTGGGGGTTGTTACGAGCAGTACTTC.

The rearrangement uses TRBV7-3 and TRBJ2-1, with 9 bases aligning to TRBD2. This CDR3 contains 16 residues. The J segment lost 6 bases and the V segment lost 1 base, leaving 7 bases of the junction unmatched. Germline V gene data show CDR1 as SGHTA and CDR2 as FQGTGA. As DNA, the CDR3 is TGTGCCAGCAGCTTAAATTTTGGCGGGAGGGCCAATGAGCAGTTCTTC. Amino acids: CASSLNFGGRANEQFF.

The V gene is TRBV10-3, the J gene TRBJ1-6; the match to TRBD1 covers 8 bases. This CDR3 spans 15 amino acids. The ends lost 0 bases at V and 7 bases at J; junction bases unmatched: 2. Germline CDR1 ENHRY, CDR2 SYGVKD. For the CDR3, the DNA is TGTGCCATCAGTGAGTCGTGGACAGGGAATTCACCCCTCCACTTT. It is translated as CAISESWTGNSPLHF.

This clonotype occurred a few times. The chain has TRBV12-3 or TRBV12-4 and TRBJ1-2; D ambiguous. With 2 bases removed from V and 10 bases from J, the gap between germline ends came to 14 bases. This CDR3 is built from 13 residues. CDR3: CASSLQTAGVYTF. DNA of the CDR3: TGTGCCAGCAGTTTACAAACAGCCGGGGTCTACACCTTC.

CDR3 loop: CASRRLRSSYNEQFF. CDR3 in DNA: TGTGCCAGCAGGCGTCTCCGGAGCTCCTACAATGAGCAGTTCTTC. The chain has TRBV6-2 or TRBV6-3 and TRBJ2-1; D unresolved. The CDR3 loop spans 15 amino acids. Germline V gives CDR1 MNHEY, CDR2 SVGEGT. The germline V and J ends were trimmed by 6 bases and 0 bases, with 12 bases remaining between them.

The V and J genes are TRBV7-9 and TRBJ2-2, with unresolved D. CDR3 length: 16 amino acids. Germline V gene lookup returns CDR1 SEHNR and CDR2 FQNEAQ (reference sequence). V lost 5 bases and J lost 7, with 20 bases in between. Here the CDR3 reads CASSAPWAALGGELFF. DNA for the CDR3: TGTGCCAGCAGCGCCCCCTGGGCAGCATTGGGCGGGGAGCTGTTTTTT.

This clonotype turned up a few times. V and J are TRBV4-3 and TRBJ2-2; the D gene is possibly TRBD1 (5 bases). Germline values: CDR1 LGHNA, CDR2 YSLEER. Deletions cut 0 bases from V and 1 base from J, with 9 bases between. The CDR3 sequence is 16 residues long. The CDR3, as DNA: TGCGCCAGCAGCCAAGATACAGGTTGGAACACCGGGGAGCTGTTTTTT. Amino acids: CASSQDTGWNTGELFF.

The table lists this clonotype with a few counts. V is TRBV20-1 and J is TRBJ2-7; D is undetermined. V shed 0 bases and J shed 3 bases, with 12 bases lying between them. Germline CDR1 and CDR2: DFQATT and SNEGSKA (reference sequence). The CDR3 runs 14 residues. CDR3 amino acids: CSARDRNRVYEQYF. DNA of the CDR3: TGCAGTGCTAGAGATCGGAACAGAGTCTACGAGCAGTACTTC.

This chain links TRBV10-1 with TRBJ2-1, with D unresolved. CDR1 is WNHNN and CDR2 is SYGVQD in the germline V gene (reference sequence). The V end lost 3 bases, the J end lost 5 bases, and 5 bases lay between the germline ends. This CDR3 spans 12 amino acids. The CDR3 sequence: CASSDPDNEQFF. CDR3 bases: TGCGCCAGCAGTGATCCTGACAATGAGCAGTTCTTC.

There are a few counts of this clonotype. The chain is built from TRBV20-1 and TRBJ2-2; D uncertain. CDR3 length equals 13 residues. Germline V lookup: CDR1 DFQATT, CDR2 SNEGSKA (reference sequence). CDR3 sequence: CSMLRSNTGELFF. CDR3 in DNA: TGCAGCATGTTGCGGTCGAACACCGGGGAGCTGTTTTTT.

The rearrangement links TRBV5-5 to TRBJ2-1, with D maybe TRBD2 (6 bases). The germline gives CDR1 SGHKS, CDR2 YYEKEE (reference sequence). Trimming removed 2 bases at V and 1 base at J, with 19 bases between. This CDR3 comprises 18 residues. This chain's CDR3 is CASSFLSAASASYNEQFF. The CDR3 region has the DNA TGTGCCAGCAGCTTTCTTTCTGCGGCTAGCGCTTCCTACAATGAGCAGTTCTTC.

The CDR3 is CAISRTGTGSDEQYF. DNA for the CDR3: TGTGCCATCAGCAGAACCGGGACAGGGTCTGACGAGCAGTACTTC. The chain employs TRBV10-3 and TRBJ2-7, with 9 bases that match TRBD1. The CDR3 spans 15 residues. Germline V lookup: CDR1 ENHRY, CDR2 SYGVKD. J was trimmed by 5 bases and V by 6 bases; bases with no gene match: 11.

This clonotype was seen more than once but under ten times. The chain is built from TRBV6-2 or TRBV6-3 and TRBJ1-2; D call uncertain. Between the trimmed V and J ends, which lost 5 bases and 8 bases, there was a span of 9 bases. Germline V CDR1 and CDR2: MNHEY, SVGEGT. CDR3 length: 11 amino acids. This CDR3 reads CASSAVEGYTF. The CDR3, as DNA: TGTGCCAGCAGTGCCGTTGAGGGCTACACCTTC.

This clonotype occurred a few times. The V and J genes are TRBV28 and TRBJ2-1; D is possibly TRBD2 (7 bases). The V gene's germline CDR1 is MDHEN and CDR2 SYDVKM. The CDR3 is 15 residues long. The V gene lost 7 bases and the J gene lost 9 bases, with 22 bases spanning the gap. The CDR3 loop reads CASTQLRVRGAEQFF. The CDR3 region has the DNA TGTGCCAGCACCCAACTCAGAGTACGGGGGGCTGAGCAGTTCTTC.

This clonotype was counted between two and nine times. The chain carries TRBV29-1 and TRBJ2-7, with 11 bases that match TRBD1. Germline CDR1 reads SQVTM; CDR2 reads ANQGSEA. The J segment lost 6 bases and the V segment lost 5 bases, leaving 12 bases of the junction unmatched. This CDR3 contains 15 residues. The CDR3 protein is CSVLTSDRGRSEQYF. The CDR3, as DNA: TGCAGCGTTCTAACCTCGGACAGGGGGCGGTCCGAGCAGTACTTC.

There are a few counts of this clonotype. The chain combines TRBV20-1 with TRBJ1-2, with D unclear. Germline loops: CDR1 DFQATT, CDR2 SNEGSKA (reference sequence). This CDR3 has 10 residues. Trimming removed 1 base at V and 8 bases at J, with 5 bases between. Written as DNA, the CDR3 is TGCAGTGCTAGAGTGGGGGGCTACACCTTC. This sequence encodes CSARVGGYTF.